Below are 9 T cell receptor beta chains sequenced from a single sample in a study of shared clonotypes between healthy human individuals. Cells designated naive CD8 were CD45RO-negative and were positively selected for CCR7, with terminally differentiated effector memory CD45RA+ cells excluded. Libraries were prepared by immunoSEQ multiplex PCR; TCRdb keeps only in-frame clonotypes and omits some of them. The data contain around 2,000,000 clones, around 96% of them seen just once; the ten biggest clones take up 1% to 1.5%. The sequencing sample was made of naive CD8+ T cells sorted from blood. Receptors originate from a man aged 18 to 30 in good health.

This chain links TRBV4-3 with TRBJ1-6; D perhaps matches TRBD1 (5 bases). The V and J ends lost 1 base and 9 bases respectively, with 13 bases between them. This CDR3 has 15 amino acids. Germline-derived CDR1 and CDR2 are LGHNA and YSLEER. CDR3 nucleotides: TGCGCCAGCAGCCAAGGCCTAGGGGAAATTTCACCCCTCCACTTT. This codes for CASSQGLGEISPLHF.

The chain recombines TRBV25-1 with TRBJ1-4; D is uncertain. The CDR3 spans 12 residues. CDR1 is MGHDK and CDR2 is SYGVNS in the germline V gene. Trimming removed 11 bases at V and 0 bases at J, with 7 bases between. The CDR3, as DNA: TGTGCCTCGCAAGCAACTAATGAAAAACTGTTTTTT. Translation: CASQATNEKLFF.

V usage is TRBV4-1 and J usage is TRBJ1-1; no reliable D call. Germline CDR1 reads MGHRA; CDR2 reads YSYEKL. Trimming shortened V by 4 bases and J by 0 bases, and 12 bases separated the two germline ends. This CDR3 region has 15 residues. CDR3 sequence: CASSPLGSMNTEAFF. CDR3 DNA sequence: TGCGCCAGCAGCCCCCTTGGCAGCATGAACACTGAAGCTTTCTTT.

CDR3 DNA sequence: TGTGCCAGCAGCTTAGTGCTAGCGGGGGGGCCGGGCACAGATACGCAGTATTTT. Translation: CASSLVLAGGPGTDTQYF. This chain uses TRBV13 with TRBJ2-3; 12 nucleotides match TRBD2. The germline V gene has CDR1 PRHDT and CDR2 FYEKMQ (reference sequence). With V trimmed by 1 base and J by 1 base, 6 bases remained unmatched. The CDR3 runs 18 residues.

The rearrangement joins TRBV7-9 to TRBJ1-3, with 9 bases aligning to TRBD1. The CDR3 totals 15 residues. The V gene's germline CDR1 is SEHNR and CDR2 FQNEAQ (reference sequence). With 2 bases clipped from V and 4 bases from J, the junction kept 3 bases outside the gene matches. CDR3 DNA: TGTGCCAGCAGCTTACCAGGACAGGGGGGAAACACCATATATTTT. Translated, it gives CASSLPGQGGNTIYF.

V and J are TRBV13 and TRBJ2-2; D is uncertain. Germline V CDR1 and CDR2: PRHDT, FYEKMQ (reference sequence). Trimming took off 3 bases at V and 1 base at J, with 12 bases between the two ends. The CDR3 consists of 16 residues. The CDR3 nucleotides are TGTGCCAGCAGCTTCCCCCTTGGGCAGAACACCGGGGAGCTGTTTTTT. This codes for CASSFPLGQNTGELFF.

Details on this clone: Other DNA variants within this sample encode the same CDR3. The chain uses TRBV6-5 and TRBJ1-1, with no clear D. The ends were cut back, 0 bases at V and 4 bases at J, with 6 bases in the middle. The CDR3 extends over 13 amino acids. CDR1 MNHEY and CDR2 SVGAGI come from the germline V gene. CDR3 DNA sequence: TGTGCCAGCAGTTACTCGGAAGCCACTGAAGCTTTCTTT. Residues: CASSYSEATEAFF.

This chain links TRBV9 with TRBJ2-7; TRBD1 matches at 7 bases. Germline V CDR1 and CDR2: SGDLS, YYNGEE. This CDR3 has 15 amino acids. V shed 3 bases and J 1 base; nucleotides not matched to a gene: 7. The CDR3 reads CASSAGQLLSYEQYF. CDR3 nucleotides: TGTGCCAGCAGCGCGGGACAGTTGCTTTCCTACGAGCAGTACTTC.

The chain employs TRBV7-9 and TRBJ2-2, with unresolved D. Trimming took 2 bases from V and 13 from J, leaving 5 bases between them. The CDR3 covers 10 residues. Per the germline V gene, CDR1 is SEHNR and CDR2 is FQNEAQ (reference sequence). In DNA, the CDR3 is TGTGCCAGCAGCTTAAATGGGCTGTTTTTT. Protein product: CASSLNGLFF.